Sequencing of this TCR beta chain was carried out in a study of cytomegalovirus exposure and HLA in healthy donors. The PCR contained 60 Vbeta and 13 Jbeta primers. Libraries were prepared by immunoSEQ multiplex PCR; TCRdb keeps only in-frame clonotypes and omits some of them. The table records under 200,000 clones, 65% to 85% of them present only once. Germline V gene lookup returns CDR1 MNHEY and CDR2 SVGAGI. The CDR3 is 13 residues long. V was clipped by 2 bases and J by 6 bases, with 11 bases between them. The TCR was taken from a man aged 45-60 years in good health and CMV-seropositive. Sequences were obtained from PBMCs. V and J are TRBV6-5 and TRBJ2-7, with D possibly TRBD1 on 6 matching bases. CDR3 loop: CASSYNGQLEQYF. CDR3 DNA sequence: TGTGCCAGCAGTTACAACGGACAGCTCGAGCAGTACTTC.